This T cell receptor beta chain emerged from a study of T cell responses to AZD1222 COVID-19 vaccine. CDR3 length: 16 amino acids. Trimming shortened V by 0 bases and J by 0 bases, and 9 bases separated the two germline ends. Per germline, CDR1 MNHEY and CDR2 SVGAGI. The study, taken as a whole, reports: There were repertoire samples only from the period after the peak T cell response. Seropositivity was recorded at baseline in only a handful of AZD1222 recipients. In a largely white British group with more females than males, clonal diversity was possibly underestimated.

A word on this clone: Antigen: not known.

Method: immunoSEQ multiplex PCR; TCRdb's copy keeps in-frame clones and lacks some. Among approximately 150,000 clones listed, approximately 90% were seen once. The sample in question was peripheral blood, obtained 28 days after the second AZD1222 dose. This sequence joins TRBV6-5 and TRBJ1-3; no definite D call. The TCR comes from an adult who received the AZD1222 COVID-19 vaccine. The CDR3 reads CASSYSNPGSGNTIYF. In DNA form, the CDR3 reads TGTGCCAGCAGTTACTCTAATCCGGGCTCTGGAAACACCATATATTTT.